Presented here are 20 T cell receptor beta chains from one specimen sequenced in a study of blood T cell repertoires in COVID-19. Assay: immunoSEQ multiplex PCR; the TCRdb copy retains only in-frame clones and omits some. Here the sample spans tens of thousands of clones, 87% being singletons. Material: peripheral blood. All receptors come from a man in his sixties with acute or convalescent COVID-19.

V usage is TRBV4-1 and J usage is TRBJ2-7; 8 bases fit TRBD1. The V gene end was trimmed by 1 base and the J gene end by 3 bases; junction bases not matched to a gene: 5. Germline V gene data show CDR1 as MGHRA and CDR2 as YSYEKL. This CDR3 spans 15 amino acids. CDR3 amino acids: CASSQGQGTFYEQYF. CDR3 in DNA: TGCGCCAGCAGCCAAGGACAGGGGACTTTCTACGAGCAGTACTTC.

The DNA for the CDR3 is TGTGCCAGCAGCTCGCTGGAGGGGCATAATTCACCCCTCCACTTT. It codes for CASSSLEGHNSPLHF. V gene TRBV7-2 combines with J gene TRBJ1-6; tentative D call: TRBD1 (5 bases). Per the germline V gene, CDR1 is SGHTA and CDR2 is FQGNSA. This CDR3 is 15 amino acids long. V was shortened by 4 bases and J by 5 bases, with 12 bases between the two germline ends.

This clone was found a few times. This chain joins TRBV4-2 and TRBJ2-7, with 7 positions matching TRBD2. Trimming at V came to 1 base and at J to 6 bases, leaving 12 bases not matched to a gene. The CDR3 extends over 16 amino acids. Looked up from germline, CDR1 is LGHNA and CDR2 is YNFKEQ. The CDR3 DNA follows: TGTGCCAGCAGCCAAGTGCGGGGAGGGTTGAGGAGCGAGCAGTACTTC. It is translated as CASSQVRGGLRSEQYF.

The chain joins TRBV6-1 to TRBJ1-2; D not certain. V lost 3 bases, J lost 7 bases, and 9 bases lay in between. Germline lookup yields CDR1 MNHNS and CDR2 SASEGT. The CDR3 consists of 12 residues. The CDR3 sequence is CASSEVAVGYTF. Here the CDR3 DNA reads TGTGCCAGCAGTGAGGTGGCCGTTGGCTACACCTTC.

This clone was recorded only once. CDR3 amino acids: CAWSGLAGSPGETQYF. The DNA for the CDR3 is TGTGCCTGGAGTGGGCTAGCGGGGAGCCCCGGCGAGACCCAGTACTTC. J is TRBJ2-5 and V is TRBV30, with 9 nucleotides matching TRBD2. The J segment lost 5 bases and the V segment lost 1 base, leaving 11 bases of the junction unmatched. The CDR3 has 16 amino acids. Germline V gene sequence: CDR1 GTSNPN, CDR2 SVGIG (reference sequence).

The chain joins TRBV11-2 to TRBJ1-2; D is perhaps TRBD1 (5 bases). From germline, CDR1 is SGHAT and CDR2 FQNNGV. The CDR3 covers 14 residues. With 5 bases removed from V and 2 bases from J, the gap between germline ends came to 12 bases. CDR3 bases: TGTGCCAGCAGCGCTAGGACAACAAACTATGGCTACACCTTC. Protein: CASSARTTNYGYTF.

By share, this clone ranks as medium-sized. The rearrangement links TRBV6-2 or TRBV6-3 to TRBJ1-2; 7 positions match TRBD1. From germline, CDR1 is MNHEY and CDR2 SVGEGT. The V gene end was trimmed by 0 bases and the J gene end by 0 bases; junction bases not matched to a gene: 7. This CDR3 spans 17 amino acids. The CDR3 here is CASSYSSTGTANYGYTF. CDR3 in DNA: TGTGCCAGCAGTTACTCATCTACAGGGACAGCTAACTATGGCTACACCTTC.

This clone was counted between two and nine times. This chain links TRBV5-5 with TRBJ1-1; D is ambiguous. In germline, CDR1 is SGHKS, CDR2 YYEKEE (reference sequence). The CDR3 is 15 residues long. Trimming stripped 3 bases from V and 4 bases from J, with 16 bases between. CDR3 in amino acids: CASSWRATVGTEAFF. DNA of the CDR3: TGTGCCAGCAGCTGGCGGGCGACGGTGGGCACTGAAGCTTTCTTT.

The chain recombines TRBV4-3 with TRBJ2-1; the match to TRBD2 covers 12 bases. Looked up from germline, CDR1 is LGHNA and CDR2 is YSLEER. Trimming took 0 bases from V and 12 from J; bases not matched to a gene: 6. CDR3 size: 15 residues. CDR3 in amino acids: CASSQEGLAGGSQFF. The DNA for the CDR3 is TGCGCCAGCAGCCAAGAAGGTCTAGCGGGGGGGTCGCAGTTCTTC.

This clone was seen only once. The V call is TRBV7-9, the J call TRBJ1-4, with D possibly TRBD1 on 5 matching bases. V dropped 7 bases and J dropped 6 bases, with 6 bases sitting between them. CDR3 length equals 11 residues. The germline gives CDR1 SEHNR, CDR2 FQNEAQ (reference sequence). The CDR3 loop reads CASKGDEKLFF. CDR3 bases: TGTGCCAGCAAAGGGGATGAAAAACTGTTTTTT.

The CDR3 DNA reads TGTGCCAGCAGCCAACCAGGGGAGACTGAAGCTTTCTTT. Translation gives CASSQPGETEAFF. The V call is TRBV3-1 (or the pseudogene TRBV3-2), the J call TRBJ1-1, with D tentatively TRBD1 (6 bases). The length of the CDR3 is 13 residues. V dropped 2 bases and J dropped 5 bases, with 9 bases sitting between them. Per the germline V gene, CDR1 is LGHDT and CDR2 is YNNKEL (reference sequence).

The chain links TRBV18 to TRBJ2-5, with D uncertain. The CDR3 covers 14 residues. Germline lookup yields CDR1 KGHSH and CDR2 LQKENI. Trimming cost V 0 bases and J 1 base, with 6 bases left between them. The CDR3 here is CASSPPVSQETQYF. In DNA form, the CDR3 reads TGTGCCAGCTCACCACCGGTCAGCCAAGAGACCCAGTACTTC.

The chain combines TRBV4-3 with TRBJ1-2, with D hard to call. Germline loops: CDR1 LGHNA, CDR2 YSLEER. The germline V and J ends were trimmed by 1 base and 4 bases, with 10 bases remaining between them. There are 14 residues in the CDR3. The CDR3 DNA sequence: TGCGCCAGCAGCCAAGTCGGGATCCCCTATGGCTACACCTTC. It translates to CASSQVGIPYGYTF.

The CDR3 region is CASSFRGQGNTEAFF. The CDR3 nucleotides are TGTGCCAGCAGTTTTCGGGGACAGGGGAACACTGAAGCTTTCTTT. V gene TRBV27 combines with J gene TRBJ1-1, with TRBD1 identical over 9 bases. Germline V gives CDR1 MNHEY, CDR2 SMNVEV (reference sequence). The CDR3 sequence is 15 residues long. Trimming at V came to 3 bases and at J to 1 base, leaving 3 bases not matched to a gene.

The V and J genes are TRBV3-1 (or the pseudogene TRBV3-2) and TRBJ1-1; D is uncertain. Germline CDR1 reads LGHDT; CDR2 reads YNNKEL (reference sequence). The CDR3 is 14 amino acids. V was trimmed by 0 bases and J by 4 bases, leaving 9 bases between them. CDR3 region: CASSQDRRATEAFF. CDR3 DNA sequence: TGTGCCAGCAGCCAAGATAGGAGGGCCACTGAAGCTTTCTTT.

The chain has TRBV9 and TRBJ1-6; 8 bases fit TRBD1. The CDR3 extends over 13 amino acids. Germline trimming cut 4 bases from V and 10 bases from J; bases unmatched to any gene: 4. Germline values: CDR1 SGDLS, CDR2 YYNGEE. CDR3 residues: CASSMTGDSPLHF. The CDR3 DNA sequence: TGTGCCAGCAGCATGACAGGGGACTCACCCCTCCACTTT. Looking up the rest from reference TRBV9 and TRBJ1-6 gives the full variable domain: DSGVTQTPKHLITATGQRVTLRCSPRSGDLSVYWYQQSLDQGLQFLIQYYNGEERAKGNILERFSAQQFPDLHSELNLSSLELGDSALYFCASSMTGDSPLHFGNGTRLTVT.

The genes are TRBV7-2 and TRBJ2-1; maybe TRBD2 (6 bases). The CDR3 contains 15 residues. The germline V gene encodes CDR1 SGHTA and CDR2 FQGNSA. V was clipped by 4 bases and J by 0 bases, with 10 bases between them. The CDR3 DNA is TGTGCCAGCAGCTCCAGCGGGCCCTCCTACAATGAGCAGTTCTTC. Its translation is CASSSSGPSYNEQFF.

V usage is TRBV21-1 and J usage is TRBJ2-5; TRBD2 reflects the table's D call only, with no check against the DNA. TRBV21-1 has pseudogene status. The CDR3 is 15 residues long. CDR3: CASRPFGERQETQYF. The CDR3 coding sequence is TGTGCCAGCAGACCATTTGGGGAGAGACAAGAGACCCAGTACTTC.

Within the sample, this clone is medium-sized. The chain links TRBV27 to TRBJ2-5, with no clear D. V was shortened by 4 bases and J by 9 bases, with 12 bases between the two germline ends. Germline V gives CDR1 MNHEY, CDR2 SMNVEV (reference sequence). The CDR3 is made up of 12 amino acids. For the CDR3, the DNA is TGTGCCAGCAGTTCCCCTCCCCGCGCCCAGTACTTC. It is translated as CASSSPPRAQYF.

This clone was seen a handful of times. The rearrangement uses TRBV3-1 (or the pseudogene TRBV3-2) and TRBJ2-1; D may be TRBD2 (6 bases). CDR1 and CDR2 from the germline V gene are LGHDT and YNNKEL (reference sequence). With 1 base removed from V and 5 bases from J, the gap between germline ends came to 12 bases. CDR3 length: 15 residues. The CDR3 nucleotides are TGTGCCAGCAGCCAAGTCCCAGGACTACACAATGAGCAGTTCTTC. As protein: CASSQVPGLHNEQFF.